This T cell receptor beta chain comes out of a study of patients and donors after allogeneic stem cell transplantation. TCRdb itself ran the RT-PCR reads through MiXCR, one entry per CDR3 protein. The sample lists some 960,000 distinct CDR3 sequences, 18% occurring once. This CDR3 has 14 residues. Between the trimmed V and J ends, which lost 1 base and 6 bases, there was a span of 11 bases. Per germline, CDR1 SGHRS and CDR2 YFSETQ. The V call is TRBV5-1, the J call TRBJ2-1; tentatively, D is TRBD1 (5 bases). Sequencing input: blood, either unsorted or a sorted T cell fraction (not recorded which). The clonotype was recovered from a human donor who was either an allogeneic HSCT recipient or a stem cell or donor lymphocyte infusion donor (not recorded which). It is not recorded whose cells these are; they may come from a transplant donor. Here the CDR3 reads CASSLSDTRNEQFF. The CDR3 DNA reads as TGCGCCAGCAGCTTGTCGGACACTCGCAATGAGCAGTTCTTC.